Each of the 20 T cell receptor beta chains below was sequenced from the same sample in a study of post-analysis software for immune sequencing data. General study points: Included in a set of four or five TRBV segments more frequent in patients than controls were TRBV5-6, TRBV5-1 and TRBV20-1.

Tagging with unique molecular identifiers was a feature of the TCR beta cDNA libraries. Each CDR3 protein gets one entry after TCRdb re-called the PCR reads with MiXCR. The table has a few hundred thousand distinct CDR3 sequences, more than 30% seen once. These receptors' targets are unknown. Sequenced sample: blood. These receptors came from a girl aged 2-10 years with multiple sclerosis.

The chain carries TRBV21-1 and TRBJ2-5. TRBV21-1 is a listed pseudogene. This CDR3 contains 14 residues. The CDR3 spells CASTTVRLQETQYF. The CDR3 nucleotides are TGTGCCAGCACGACCGTTCGCCTCCAAGAGACCCAGTACTTC.

This clonotype was counted a few times. This chain connects TRBV5-1 to TRBJ2-5; weak D call: TRBD2 (5 bases). The CDR3 is 15 amino acids. The germline CDR1 and CDR2 sequences are SGHRS and YFSETQ. V was clipped by 3 bases and J by 0 bases, with 12 bases between them. In DNA form, the CDR3 reads TGCGCCAGCAGCTCACAGAGCGGAAACCAAGAGACCCAGTACTTC. Translated, it gives CASSSQSGNQETQYF.

For the CDR3, the DNA is TGTGCCAGCAGTGAACCAAGGACAGGGATAAGAACAGTCCAACAGTATTTT. Protein product: CASSEPRTGIRTVQQYF. The chain combines TRBV6-1 with TRBJ2-3, with 8 bases aligning to TRBD1. Per the germline V gene, CDR1 is MNHNS and CDR2 is SASEGT. J lost 12 bases, V lost 2 bases, and 19 bases had no gene match. The CDR3 extends over 17 amino acids.

The chain recombines TRBV27 with TRBJ1-1; the D is unclear. The CDR3 is 13 amino acids. Per the germline V gene, CDR1 is MNHEY and CDR2 is SMNVEV (reference sequence). V dropped 6 bases and J dropped 4 bases, with 12 bases sitting between them. In DNA form, the CDR3 reads TGTGCCAGCAGGCCCTTAGGGAGCACTGAAGCTTTCTTT. Its translation is CASRPLGSTEAFF.

The DNA of the CDR3 is TGTGCCAGCAGCCCCCTAGCGGGAGATACAGATACGCAGTATTTT. This encodes CASSPLAGDTDTQYF. The chain couples TRBV4-2 to TRBJ2-3; TRBD2 matches at 10 bases. CDR1 LGHNA and CDR2 YNFKEQ come from the germline V gene. The CDR3 loop spans 15 amino acids. With V trimmed by 4 bases and J by 3 bases, 4 bases remained unmatched.

V is TRBV5-5 and J is TRBJ1-5, with D unresolved. This CDR3 is 13 amino acids long. Deletions cut 0 bases from V and 1 base from J, with 2 bases between. Germline V gives CDR1 SGHKS, CDR2 YYEKEE (reference sequence). CDR3 in amino acids: CASSLVSNQPQHF. In nucleotides, the CDR3 is TGTGCCAGCAGCTTGGTCAGCAATCAGCCCCAGCATTTT.

The chain uses TRBV20-1 and TRBJ2-3; D is possibly TRBD2 (6 bases). Germline V gene sequence: CDR1 DFQATT, CDR2 SNEGSKA (reference sequence). Trimming stripped 3 bases from V and 0 bases from J, with 22 bases between. There are 18 residues in the CDR3. CDR3 in DNA: TGCAGTGCTAGGGCTCGGGCGGGGACGAGGGGTAGCACAGATACGCAGTATTTT. Encoded protein: CSARARAGTRGSTDTQYF.

The chain employs TRBV6-1 and TRBJ2-1; 10 nucleotides line up with TRBD2. With V trimmed by 4 bases and J by 2 bases, 8 bases remained unmatched. The CDR3 spans 17 residues. Germline CDR1 MNHNS, CDR2 SASEGT. The DNA of the CDR3 is TGTGCCAGCAGTGGATTCCGGACTAGCGGTACCTACAATGAGCAGTTCTTC. It codes for CASSGFRTSGTYNEQFF.

This clonotype turned up a few times. CDR3 sequence (DNA): TGTGCCAGCAGCTGGGCAGGGAGCGATACGCAGTATTTT. Encoded protein: CASSWAGSDTQYF. The chain is built from TRBV7-2 and TRBJ2-3, with D tentatively TRBD1 or TRBD2 (5 bases each). Germline V gene sequence: CDR1 SGHTA, CDR2 FQGNSA. V lost 4 bases and J lost 6, with 11 bases in between. The CDR3 loop spans 13 amino acids.

This clonotype was seen only a few times. V usage is TRBV6-5 and J usage is TRBJ2-7; TRBD2 aligns across 10 bases. Germline CDR1 MNHEY, CDR2 SVGAGI. CDR3 length: 16 residues. With 5 bases clipped from V and 0 bases from J, the junction kept 7 bases outside the gene matches. CDR3 sequence: CASSPGLAVLSYEQYF. The CDR3 DNA sequence: TGTGCCAGCAGTCCCGGACTAGCGGTTCTCTCCTACGAGCAGTACTTC.

This clonotype occurred a few times. The rearrangement uses TRBV5-5 and TRBJ1-1; D gene ambiguous. This CDR3 spans 15 amino acids. Germline assignment: CDR1 SGHKS and CDR2 YYEKEE (reference sequence). The V end was cut by 1 base, the J end by 7 bases, with 17 bases between. In DNA form, the CDR3 reads TGTGCCAGCAGCTTGTTTCGGGAAAAACAGCGTGAAGCTTTCTTT. It codes for CASSLFREKQREAFF.

This clonotype appeared once. Being one base from a much bigger clone, this may be a read error. The chain employs TRBV4-3 and TRBJ1-4; 7 bases line up with TRBD1. The CDR3 runs to 18 residues. In germline, CDR1 is LGHNA, CDR2 YSLEER. CDR3 residues: CASSQTLLRQGLNEKRFF. CDR3 coding DNA: TGCGCCAGCAGCCAAACCCTCCTGAGACAGGGACTTAATGAAAAACGGTTTTTT.

J is TRBJ1-4 and V is TRBV20-1; D is perhaps TRBD1 (6 bases). Germline values: CDR1 DFQATT, CDR2 SNEGSKA (reference sequence). CDR3 length: 16 residues. Deletions cut 1 base from V and 0 bases from J, with 12 bases between. In DNA, the CDR3 is TGCAGTGCTAGAGGAGGACAGCGTTCAACTAATGAAAAACTGTTTTTT. Translated: CSARGGQRSTNEKLFF.

V and J are TRBV27 and TRBJ2-3, with 8 positions matching TRBD2. The ends lost 3 bases at V and 7 bases at J; junction bases unmatched: 3. Per germline, CDR1 MNHEY and CDR2 SMNVEV (reference sequence). The CDR3 loop spans 13 amino acids. CDR3 in DNA: TGTGCCAGCAGTTTGACTAGCGCAAATACGCAGTATTTT. It translates to CASSLTSANTQYF.

The V call is TRBV15, the J call TRBJ1-4; 10 bases match TRBD1. V lost 0 bases to trimming and J lost 10 bases; unmatched junction nucleotides: 5. The CDR3 has 15 amino acids. Per germline, CDR1 LNHNV and CDR2 YYDKDF (reference sequence). CDR3 DNA: TGTGCCACCAGCAGAGAACAAGGACAGGGGGGAAAACTGTTTTTT. It specifies CATSREQGQGGKLFF.

This clonotype was seen more than once but under ten times. The CDR3: CSARLSSETQYF. The CDR3, as DNA: TGCAGTGCTAGATTAAGCTCGGAGACCCAGTACTTC. This chain joins TRBV20-1 and TRBJ2-5; D ambiguous. V was shortened by 2 bases and J by 5 bases, with 9 bases between the two germline ends. This CDR3 has 12 amino acids. Germline V gene sequence: CDR1 DFQATT, CDR2 SNEGSKA (reference sequence).

This clonotype has a handful of counts. The V and J genes are TRBV11-2 and TRBJ1-6; TRBD1 matches at 7 bases. The CDR3 loop spans 15 amino acids. Germline-derived CDR1 and CDR2 are SGHAT and FQNNGV. J lost 7 bases, V lost 5 bases, and 8 bases had no gene match. CDR3 residues: CASSDSTGANSPLHF. For the CDR3, the DNA is TGTGCCAGCAGCGATAGTACAGGGGCCAATTCACCCCTCCACTTT.

V and J are TRBV7-3 and TRBJ2-1, with TRBD1 matching over 7 bases. The V segment lost 3 bases and the J segment 9 bases; nucleotides outside the gene matches: 5. Looked up from germline, CDR1 is SGHTA and CDR2 is FQGTGA. The CDR3 extends over 13 amino acids. The DNA of the CDR3 is TGTGCCAGCAGCTTCATCCGGGACAGTGAGCAGTTCTTC. It is translated as CASSFIRDSEQFF.

The chain is built from TRBV5-1 and TRBJ2-5; D unclear. The CDR3 contains 12 residues. V dropped 0 bases and J dropped 5 bases, with 5 bases sitting between them. CDR1 SGHRS and CDR2 YFSETQ come from the germline V gene. In DNA, the CDR3 is TGCGCCAGCAGCTTGGCCTGTGAGACCCAGTACTTC. Amino acids: CASSLACETQYF.

In this sample, this clonotype turned up a few times. The V and J genes are TRBV29-1 and TRBJ2-1, with 8 bases fitting TRBD1. Trimming removed 7 bases from V and 7 bases from J; junction bases left unmatched: 15. CDR3 length: 15 residues. Germline-derived CDR1 and CDR2 are SQVTM and ANQGSEA. For the CDR3, the DNA is TGCAGCGGGCAAACAGTGAGGACAGGGAAAAATGAGCAGTTCTTC. This encodes CSGQTVRTGKNEQFF.